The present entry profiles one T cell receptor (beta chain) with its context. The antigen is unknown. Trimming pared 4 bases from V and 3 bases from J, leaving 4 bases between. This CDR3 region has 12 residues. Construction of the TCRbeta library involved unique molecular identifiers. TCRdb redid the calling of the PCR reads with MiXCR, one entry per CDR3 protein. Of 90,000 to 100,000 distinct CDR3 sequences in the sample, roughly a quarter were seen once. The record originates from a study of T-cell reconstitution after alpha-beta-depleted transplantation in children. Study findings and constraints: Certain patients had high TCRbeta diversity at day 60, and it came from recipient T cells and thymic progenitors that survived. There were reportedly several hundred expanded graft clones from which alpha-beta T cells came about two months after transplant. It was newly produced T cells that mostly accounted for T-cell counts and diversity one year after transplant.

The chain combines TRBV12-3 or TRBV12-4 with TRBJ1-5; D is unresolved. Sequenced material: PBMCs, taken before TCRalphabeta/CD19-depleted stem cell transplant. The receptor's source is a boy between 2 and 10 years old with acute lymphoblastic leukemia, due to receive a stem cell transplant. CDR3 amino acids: CASSYTNQPQHF. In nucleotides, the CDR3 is TGTGCCAGCAGTTACACCAATCAGCCCCAGCATTTT.